These T cell receptor beta chains were read from a single sample in a study of PD-1 blockade in mismatch repair-deficient tumors. Libraries were prepared by immunoSEQ multiplex PCR; TCRdb keeps only in-frame clonotypes and omits some of them. The sample has roughly 48,000 clones; roughly 82% are singletons. Source: PBMCs, taken before pembrolizumab treatment. These receptor sequences come from an adult with mismatch repair-deficient cancer. CDR3s include the opening cysteine and the closing phenylalanine or tryptophan. The order of the fields is V gene, D gene, J gene, CDR3 protein. D genes are given only for firm matches.

>TRBV9|TRBD2|TRBJ2-7
CASSAHLGSGSGYEQYF
>TRBV15|TRBD1|TRBJ1-2
CATSRGAGGGYTF
>TRBV7-6|TRBD1|TRBJ2-7
CASSTLPNTGDYEQYF
>TRBV28|NA|TRBJ1-3
CASSFDFSGNTIYF
>TRBV20-1|NA|TRBJ1-1
CSARGKSEAFF
>TRBV15|NA|TRBJ2-1
CATSRGNYNEQFF
>TRBV6-1|TRBD1|TRBJ1-4
CASRSTGGSSNFF
>TRBV5-1|NA|TRBJ2-1
CASSLRLNAYNEQFF
>TRBV6-1|NA|TRBJ1-5
CASSEKVSNQPQHF
>TRBV6-1|TRBD1|TRBJ1-2
CASRETGTGGVDGYTF
>TRBV7-3|NA|TRBJ1-2
CASSPGGTYGYTF
>TRBV2|TRBD2|TRBJ2-5
CASKKAGEAETQYF
>TRBV7-9|NA|TRBJ2-5
CASSLAQGRETQYF
>TRBV5-1|NA|TRBJ2-5
CASSLGRLTQETQYF
>TRBV4-2|NA|TRBJ1-5
CASSQDLDSSAPYQPQHF
>TRBV29-1|NA|TRBJ2-4
CSGLRGTIQYF
>TRBV9|NA|TRBJ2-6
CASSVASRSGANVLTF
>TRBV29-1|TRBD2|TRBJ2-1
CSVEEVGRLAGTYNEQFF
>TRBV5-1|NA|TRBJ1-1
CASSLVTEGTEAFF
>TRBV7-6|NA|TRBJ2-3
CASSLTGDYTDTQYF
>TRBV23-1|TRBD1|TRBJ2-7
CASSRPQGALYYEQYF
>TRBV5-1|TRBD2|TRBJ2-3
CASGSENSGSTDTQYF
>TRBV19|NA|TRBJ1-2
CASSILHRRNYGYTF
>TRBV5-6|TRBD1|TRBJ1-5
CASSLFGQGAGQPQHF
>TRBV14|NA|TRBJ1-2
CASSQFDRHGYTF
>TRBV4-1|TRBD2|TRBJ2-7
CASSQDLGGYWYEQYF
>TRBV18|NA|TRBJ1-2
CASSQGIGEGYTF
>TRBV6-1|TRBD1|TRBJ2-7
CASSLTGDYEQYF
>TRBV4-2|TRBD2|TRBJ2-3
CASSQDGLAGANTQYF
>TRBV5-1|NA|TRBJ1-1
CASSLAAGAYTEAFF
>TRBV4-1|TRBD1|TRBJ1-4
CASSQPQGAYEKLFF
>TRBV5-1|NA|TRBJ2-7
CASSLLIWDYEQYF
>TRBV6-1|NA|TRBJ1-3
CASSPGSTDGNTIYF
>TRBV7-6|NA|TRBJ2-2
CASSLPSGGGTGELFF
>TRBV2|NA|TRBJ2-2
CASSLTDTLNTGELFF
>TRBV27|TRBD2|TRBJ2-7
CASSSSAGGPGEQYF
>TRBV30|TRBD2|TRBJ2-1
CAWSEGLAGDTYNEQFF
>TRBV5-1|TRBD2|TRBJ2-5
CASSALAGDRETQYF
>TRBV11-2|NA|TRBJ2-1
CASSLDPRAGGAFF
>TRBV7-9|NA|TRBJ1-2
CASSLKVNYGYTF
>TRBV4-2|NA|TRBJ2-1
CASSQEAIAYNEQFF
>TRBV29-1|TRBD1|TRBJ1-1
CSVETGVDTEAFF
>TRBV19|NA|TRBJ1-1
CASSHDGFTEAFF
>TRBV30|NA|TRBJ2-6
CAWNPLGSGANVLTF
>TRBV6-5|NA|TRBJ1-3
CASSYSRQGGNTIYF
>TRBV30|NA|TRBJ2-7
CAHKGSYEQYF
>TRBV19|TRBD1|TRBJ1-2
CASSIDQGASYGYTF
>TRBV7-3|NA|TRBJ1-1
CASSPGPDKAFF
>TRBV25-1|TRBD2|TRBJ2-4
CASRPYGTSDKNIQYF
>TRBV7-9|TRBD2|TRBJ2-1
CASSLADTSGSDEQFF
>TRBV7-2|TRBD2|TRBJ2-1
CASSLGGTTYEQFF